This TCR beta chain was found in a study of glioma-infiltrating T cells after dendritic cell vaccination. V was cut by 3 bases and J by 0 bases, with 8 bases left in between. There are 14 residues in the CDR3. Germline V gene sequence: CDR1 MRHNA, CDR2 SNTAGT. Sequencing used immunoSEQ multiplex PCR; TCRdb keeps in-frame clones, though not all of them. In the table there are tens of thousands of clones, more than 75% of which are singletons. The V and J genes are TRBV6-4 and TRBJ2-5; unclear D gene. The clonotype comes from a human donor with glioblastoma. The input for sequencing was blood, taken before dendritic cell vaccination. DNA of the CDR3: TGTGCCAGCAGTGAACCTATCAACCAAGAGACCCAGTACTTC. This translates into CASSEPINQETQYF.